The present T cell receptor beta chain was sequenced within a study of cytomegalovirus exposure and HLA in healthy donors. The CDR3 sequence is 12 residues long. Germline values: CDR1 GTSNPN, CDR2 SVGIG (reference sequence). After removal of 4 bases from V and 4 bases from J, the junction contained 3 bases not matched to a gene. In the PCR, 60 Vbeta and 13 Jbeta primers were used. Sequencing used immunoSEQ multiplex PCR; TCRdb keeps in-frame clones, though not all of them. Its listing shows around 52,000 clones. The receptor comes from a man aged 35 to 55 in good health and CMV-seropositive. The sample comprised PBMCs. This chain links TRBV30 with TRBJ1-1; 7 nucleotides match TRBD1. The CDR3 bases are TGTGCCTGGAACAGGGGTAGCACTGAAGCTTTCTTT. Its protein product is CAWNRGSTEAFF.